Shown below are 5 T cell receptor beta chains from a single sample sequenced in a study of cytomegalovirus exposure and HLA in healthy donors. Sequenced by immunoSEQ multiplex PCR; TCRdb stores in-frame clones only, minus some. The table lists some 350,000 clones, roughly 87% of them singletons, with over 1% in the top ten. Source material: PBMCs. The receptors derive from a woman in her thirties in good health and CMV-seropositive.

The table lists this clone with a count of one. The genes are TRBV7-8 and TRBJ2-1; weak D call: TRBD2 (7 bases). Trimming pared 5 bases from V and 12 bases from J, leaving 17 bases between. The CDR3 consists of 13 residues. CDR1 is SGHVS and CDR2 is FQNEAQ in the germline V gene. CDR3 sequence reads: CASSPNLGGGQFF. In DNA, the CDR3 is TGTGCCAGCAGCCCGAATCTAGGGGGGGGGCAGTTCTTC.

V gene TRBV4-1 combines with J gene TRBJ2-6; D not certain. The V end was cut by 5 bases, the J end by 0 bases, with 14 bases between. CDR1 and CDR2 (germline): MGHRA, YSYEKL. The CDR3 has 17 residues. The CDR3 DNA is TGCGCCAGCAGCGGATCCGGTTCCCACTCTGGGGCCAACGTCCTGACTTTC. Amino acid sequence: CASSGSGSHSGANVLTF.

V gene TRBV2 combines with J gene TRBJ2-7; 11 nucleotides agree with TRBD2. With 3 bases clipped from V and 7 bases from J, the junction kept 11 bases outside the gene matches. The germline CDR1 and CDR2 sequences are SNHLY and FYNNEI. CDR3 length equals 16 residues. CDR3 protein: CASSDEGLAGGREQYF. The CDR3 region has the DNA TGTGCCAGCAGTGATGAGGGATTAGCGGGAGGGCGTGAGCAGTACTTC. The full variable domain, with the rest looked up from reference TRBV2 and TRBJ2-7, is EPEVTQTPSHQVTQMGQEVILRCVPISNHLYFYWYRQILGQKVEFLVSFYNNEISEKSEIFDDQFSVERPDGSNFTLKIRSTKLEDSAMYFCASSDEGLAGGREQYFGPGTRLTVT.

The V gene is TRBV2, the J gene TRBJ2-3; D is possibly TRBD1 (5 bases). V was shortened by 1 base and J by 0 bases, with 23 bases between the two germline ends. This CDR3 is 20 amino acids long. CDR1 and CDR2 (germline): SNHLY, FYNNEI. CDR3 residues: CASSEDLPGLRLTSTDTQYF. The CDR3, as DNA: TGTGCCAGCAGTGAAGATTTACCAGGGCTACGACTCACTAGCACAGATACGCAGTATTTT.

V is TRBV30 and J is TRBJ1-2; no firm D call. In germline, CDR1 is GTSNPN, CDR2 SVGIG (reference sequence). Trimming pared 7 bases from V and 2 bases from J, leaving 17 bases between. The CDR3 is 14 amino acids. The CDR3 DNA reads as TGTGCCTCCTCCGTGGGGATCCAAAACTATGGCTACACCTTC. As protein: CASSVGIQNYGYTF. Using reference TRBV30 and TRBJ1-2 for the parts outside the CDR3, the full variable domain is SQTIHQWPATLVQPVGSPLSLECTVEGTSNPNLYWYRQAAGRGLQLLFYSVGIGQISSEVPQNLSASRPQDRQFILSSKKLLLSDSGFYLCASSVGIQNYGYTFGSGTRLTVV.